The text below deals with one T cell receptor (beta chain). Its antigen is unidentified. The data originate from a study of beta chain features in type 1 diabetes. Background on the study: The number of sorted cells examined across all samples was some 99,000,000.

CDR3 size: 16 residues. Germline V gene lookup returns CDR1 SGHRS and CDR2 YFSETQ. V lost 4 bases to trimming and J lost 7 bases; unmatched junction nucleotides: 9. Study results and limitations: TCRB CDR3s from Type 1 diabetes patients were moderately but significantly shorter in all four CD4+ subsets. Individuals with type 1 diabetes displayed fewer insertions and more deletions at VDJ junctions.

Expressed TCRB transcripts were sequenced, since all the RNA that had been isolated was reverse transcribed. Some clones are missing from TCRdb's copy, which holds only in-frame ones; the method was immunoSEQ multiplex PCR. Counted here are about 170,000 clones, 7.8% occurring once; the ten biggest clones make up roughly 0.97%. This clonotype originated in a woman aged 40 to 50 with type 1 diabetes. This chain joins TRBV5-1 and TRBJ2-1, with 12 bases matching TRBD2. The sequenced sample consisted of central memory CD4+ T cells from blood. CDR3 residues: CASSVRLAGVENEQFF. The CDR3 DNA reads as TGCGCCAGCAGCGTGCGACTAGCGGGAGTTGAGAATGAGCAGTTCTTC.